One sample yielded the 20 T cell receptor beta chains listed below, sequenced in a study of CD8+CD57+ T cells in acquired aplastic anemia. Sequencing involved patients with CD8+CD57+ cell expansion previously shown by flow cytometry. Genomic DNA provided the template from which TCR beta VDJ and CDR3 profiles were obtained. TCRdb fed the reads into MiXCR, producing one record per CDR3 protein. The data show more than 250,000 distinct CDR3 sequences, 65% to 90% seen once. The sequenced sample was sorted CD4+, CD8+, or CD8+CD57+ T cells (not recorded which) from PBMCs. The receptors were sampled from a human donor with aplastic anemia.

A word on this clonotype: Without the conserved terminal phenylalanine or tryptophan, this CDR3 likely stems from a read error. The limits of the CDR3 on the DNA are not certain, so only TCRdb's listed CDR3 is given. The V gene is TRBV9, the J gene TRBJ2-3; the table calls TRBD1, which could not be checked here. 13 amino acids form the CDR3, both terminal residues included. Per germline, CDR1 SGDLS and CDR2 YYNGEE. This CDR3 reads CASGDGGQSTHTL.

Of note for this clonotype: A read error may produce the germline difference seen at one junction end. The chain combines TRBV7-9 with TRBJ2-2; TRBD2 agrees at 12 bases. The CDR3 sequence is 16 residues long. Germline V gene lookup returns CDR1 SEHNR and CDR2 FQNEAQ (reference sequence). The CDR3 DNA reads TGTGCCAGCAGCTTACTAGCGGGGGGGAACACTGGGGAGCTGTTTTTT. It translates to CASSLLAGGNTGELFF.

The chain combines TRBV7-2 with TRBJ2-7, with 7 nucleotides matching TRBD1. CDR3 size: 16 residues. Germline V gives CDR1 SGHTA, CDR2 FQGNSA. V lost 5 bases and J lost 2; bases outside the gene matches: 12. The CDR3 DNA reads as TGTGCCAGCAGCCTAAACACAGGGGTATGGGCCTACGAGCAGTACGTC. This codes for CASSLNTGVWAYEQYV.

This clonotype showed up just a few times. Compared with germline, one end of the junction differs, possibly owing to a read error. The chain employs TRBV9 and TRBJ2-5; perhaps TRBD2 as D (6 bases). The CDR3 has 14 residues. Germline CDR1 and CDR2: SGDLS and YYNGEE. The CDR3 bases are TGTGCCACCAGCGGAGGGACCGCCCGAAATCAGCCCCACTTC. Translating it yields CATSGGTARNQPHF.

This clonotype was recorded only once. As the CDR3 is not closed by the conserved phenylalanine or tryptophan, this likely results from a read error. The DNA is left out, because the CDR3 cannot be placed on it with certainty; the CDR3 is given as TCRdb lists it. The rearrangement uses TRBV7-9 and TRBJ2-1; the tabulated D call, TRBD2, remains unverified against the DNA. Germline lookup yields CDR1 SEHNR and CDR2 FQNEAQ (reference sequence). The CDR3 comprises 13 residues, both ends counted. This CDR3 reads CASSFEGSGGSYE.

Worth noting for this clonotype: One junction end disagrees with the germline gene, perhaps due to a read error. This chain uses TRBV7-2 with TRBJ2-7, with TRBD2 matching over 10 bases. The CDR3 has 15 amino acids. The V gene's germline CDR1 is SGHTA and CDR2 FQGNSA. CDR3: CAISIAGGVSYEQYF. Here the CDR3 DNA reads TGTGCCATCAGCATAGCGGGGGGCGTCTCCTACGAGCAGTACTTC.

About this clonotype itself: The DNA is omitted, as the CDR3 cannot be located on it reliably, and the CDR3 follows TCRdb's listing. The genes are TRBV9 and TRBJ1-5. The CDR3 has 18 amino acids, counting both end residues. Germline V gene sequence: CDR1 SGDLS, CDR2 YYNGEE. The CDR3 loop reads CASGAAGHIQYFDQPQHF.

The V gene is TRBV7-2, the J gene TRBJ2-1; TRBD2 might be the D (5 bases). The germline V and J ends were trimmed by 5 bases and 5 bases, with 13 bases remaining between them. The V gene's germline CDR1 is SGHTA and CDR2 FQGNSA. The CDR3 has 14 residues. DNA for the CDR3: TGTGCCAGCAGCCGTCTGGGCGGGCACAATGAGCAGTTCTTC. Protein product: CASSRLGGHNEQFF.

Worth noting for this clonotype: A much larger clone lies one base from this, so it may be a read error. The chain links TRBV7-9 to TRBJ1-1; a possible D gene is TRBD1 (6 bases). This CDR3 is 14 amino acids long. V was trimmed by 5 bases and J by 1 base, leaving 11 bases between them. Germline CDR1 reads SEHNR; CDR2 reads FQNEAQ (reference sequence). The CDR3 spells CASSAGQWNTEAFF. The CDR3 nucleotides read TGTGCCAGCAGCGCTGGACAGTGGAACACTGAAGCTTTCTTT.

Details on this clonotype: At one end the junction does not follow the germline gene, possibly because of a read error. The chain recombines TRBV10-3 with TRBJ2-5; D gene uncertain. This CDR3 is 13 amino acids long. In germline, CDR1 is ENHRY, CDR2 SYGVKD. The CDR3 DNA sequence: TGTGCCGTCAGTGGTCCAATCCAAGAGACCCAGTACTTC. This codes for CAVSGPIQETQYF.

The V and J genes are TRBV10-2 and TRBJ2-7; D perhaps matches TRBD1 (5 bases). Per the germline V gene, CDR1 is WSHSY and CDR2 is SAAADI. V gave up 2 bases and J gave up 2 bases, with 10 bases separating them. The CDR3 contains 14 residues. In DNA, the CDR3 is TGCGCCAGCAGTGAGGCAGGGCGAACCTACGAGCAGTACTTC. Residues: CASSEAGRTYEQYF.

V usage is TRBV7-9 and J usage is TRBJ2-7; D is ambiguous. Germline V gene sequence: CDR1 SEHNR, CDR2 FQNEAQ (reference sequence). This CDR3 contains 12 residues. V was cut by 0 bases and J by 5 bases, with 5 bases left in between. The CDR3 DNA is TGTGCCAGCAGCTTAGCGAAAAACGAGCAGTACTTC. Protein: CASSLAKNEQYF.

In regard to this clonotype: A read error may produce the germline difference seen at one junction end. The genes are TRBV7-8 and TRBJ1-5; D is unclear. Germline V gene data show CDR1 as SGHVS and CDR2 as FQNEAQ. The CDR3 contains 14 residues. For the CDR3, the DNA is TGTGCCAGCAGCGTAGCGGGAAGCAATGAGCCCCAGCATTTT. Amino acids: CASSVAGSNEPQHF.

This chain connects TRBV15 to TRBJ2-5; no firm D call. V gave up 0 bases and J gave up 2 bases, with 7 bases separating them. The CDR3 is 14 amino acids. CDR1 is LNHNV and CDR2 is YYDKDF in the germline V gene (reference sequence). CDR3 sequence reads: CATSREGKQETQYF. The DNA of the CDR3 is TGTGCCACCAGCAGAGAAGGGAAGCAAGAGACCCAGTACTTC.

The sample holds a few counts of this clonotype. This chain uses TRBV9 with TRBJ1-1; no reliable D call. The CDR3 loop spans 15 amino acids. CDR1 and CDR2 (germline): SGDLS, YYNGEE. V was trimmed by 1 base and J by 11 bases, leaving 21 bases between them. CDR3 nucleotide sequence: TGTGCCAGCAGCGTATTAGCGGGTAACACCGGGGAGGCTTTCTTT. The encoded protein is CASSVLAGNTGEAFF.

Concerning this clonotype: The CDR3 does not close with the conserved phenylalanine or tryptophan, likely indicating a read error. Because the CDR3's place on the DNA is in doubt, the DNA is left out and the CDR3 is given as listed by TCRdb. This CDR3 is CASSWEDGNYDQLFG. The chain is built from TRBV2 and TRBJ2-1; TRBD2, the D gene given by the table, was not confirmed from the DNA. CDR1 SNHLY and CDR2 FYNNEI come from the germline V gene. Termini included, the CDR3 measures 15 amino acids.

This clonotype has a count of ten or more. The J gene is TRBJ2-7, the V gene TRBV12-3 or TRBV12-4, with D unclear. The CDR3 is 19 amino acids. CDR3 amino acids: CASSLDRTMAACRSYEQYV. The CDR3 nucleotides read TGTGCCAGCAGCTTAGATCGTACAATGGCGGCCTGCCGTTCCTACGAGCAGTACGTC.

On this clonotype: Its ends do not fully match the called genes, so a read error is possible. This chain links TRBV9 with TRBJ2-1; D ambiguous. CDR3 length equals 14 residues. CDR1 is SGDLS and CDR2 is YYNGEE in the germline V gene. The CDR3 sequence is CASSGAGPRDEKLF. In nucleotides, the CDR3 is TGTGCCAGCAGCGGGGCAGGACCTAGGGATGAGAAGCTCTTC.

This clonotype was detected many times. CDR3 DNA: TGTGCCAGCAGCTTTACTACCGACGGGACAGCCCTTTCCTACGAGCAGTACGTC. Translation: CASSFTTDGTALSYEQYV. The V call is TRBV5-8, the J call TRBJ2-7; 7 nucleotides line up with TRBD1. There are 18 residues in the CDR3. Germline lookup yields CDR1 SGHTS and CDR2 YDEGEE. Trimming cost V 2 bases and J 1 base; bases outside gene matches: 15.

About this clonotype: It is likely a read error, because the conserved phenylalanine at the end of the CDR3 is missing. The limits of the CDR3 on the DNA are not certain, so only TCRdb's listed CDR3 is given. The chain joins TRBV7-6 to TRBJ1-2; TRBD1, as called in the table, went unchecked against the DNA. Germline assignment: CDR1 SGHVS and CDR2 FNYEAQ. The CDR3 is 13 amino acids long, termini counted. CDR3 sequence: CASSERTEGGWGG.